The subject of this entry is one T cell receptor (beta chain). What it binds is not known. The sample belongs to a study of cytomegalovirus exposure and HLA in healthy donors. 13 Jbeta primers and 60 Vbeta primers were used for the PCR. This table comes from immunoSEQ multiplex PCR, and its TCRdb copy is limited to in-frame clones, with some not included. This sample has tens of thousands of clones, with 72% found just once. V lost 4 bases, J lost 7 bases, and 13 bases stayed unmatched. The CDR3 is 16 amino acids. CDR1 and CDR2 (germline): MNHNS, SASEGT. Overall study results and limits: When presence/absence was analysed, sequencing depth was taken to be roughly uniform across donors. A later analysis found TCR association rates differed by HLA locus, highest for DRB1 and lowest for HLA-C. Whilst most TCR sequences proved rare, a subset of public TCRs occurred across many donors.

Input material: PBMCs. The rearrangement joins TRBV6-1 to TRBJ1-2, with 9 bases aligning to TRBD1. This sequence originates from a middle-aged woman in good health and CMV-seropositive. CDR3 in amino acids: CASSVSRTGEKTGYTF. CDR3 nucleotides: TGTGCCAGCAGTGTTTCTAGGACAGGGGAGAAAACTGGCTACACCTTC.